This T cell receptor beta chain was found in a study of cytomegalovirus exposure and HLA in healthy donors. The PCR was carried out with 60 Vbeta primers and 13 Jbeta primers. Assay used: immunoSEQ multiplex PCR; TCRdb lists only in-frame clones, some missing. The table records roughly 120,000 clones, about 85% of them present only once. This clone came up a few times. Antigen: not known. Findings and limits, study-wide: Later on, an analysis showed TCR association rates differing by HLA locus, with DRB1 the most and HLA-C the fewest.

Trimming left V 4 bases short and J 3 bases short, with 23 bases between. This CDR3 comprises 18 residues. CDR1 and CDR2 (germline): MGHRA, YSYEKL. The sequence was obtained from a man between 45 and 60 years old in good health and CMV-seronegative. This chain links TRBV4-1 with TRBJ2-3, with a weak D call TRBD1 (5 bases). The sample was PBMCs. CDR3 region: CASSLQIVGRGGTDTQYF. The CDR3 region has the DNA TGCGCCAGCAGCCTTCAGATTGTGGGGCGCGGTGGGACAGATACGCAGTATTTT.